Many counts were recorded for the clone carrying this TCR beta chain. This sample is part of a study of blood T cells in healthy people across ages. Combining a sample-barcoded 5' primer with a J-beta primer mix, a second PCR ran for 7 to 11 cycles. TCRdb reprocessed the 5' RACE reads with MiXCR, giving one entry per CDR3 protein. The profile shows approximately 770,000 distinct CDR3 sequences, roughly 64% of them singletons. This sequence was found in a man aged 30-40 years in good health. Sequenced: blood.

CDR3 amino acids: CASSHGTSIYEQYF. CDR3 DNA: TGCGCCAGCAGCCACGGGACTAGTATTTACGAGCAGTACTTC. This rearrangement joins TRBV5-1 to TRBJ2-7; 8 bases align to TRBD2. The CDR3 runs 14 residues. Germline V lookup: CDR1 SGHRS, CDR2 YFSETQ. V was pared by 4 bases and J by 4 bases, with 7 bases of the junction left unmatched.